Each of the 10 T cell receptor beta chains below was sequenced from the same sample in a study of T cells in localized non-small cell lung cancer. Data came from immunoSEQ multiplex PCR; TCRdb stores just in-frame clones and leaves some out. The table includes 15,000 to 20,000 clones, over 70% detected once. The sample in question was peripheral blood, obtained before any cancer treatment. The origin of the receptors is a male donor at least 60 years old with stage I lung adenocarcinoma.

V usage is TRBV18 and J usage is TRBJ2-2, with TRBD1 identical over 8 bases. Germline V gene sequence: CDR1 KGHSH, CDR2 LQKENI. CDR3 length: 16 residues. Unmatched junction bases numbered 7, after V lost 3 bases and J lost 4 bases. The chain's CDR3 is CASSPTSTGGTGELFF. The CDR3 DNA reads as TGTGCCAGCTCACCGACAAGCACAGGGGGCACCGGGGAGCTGTTTTTT.

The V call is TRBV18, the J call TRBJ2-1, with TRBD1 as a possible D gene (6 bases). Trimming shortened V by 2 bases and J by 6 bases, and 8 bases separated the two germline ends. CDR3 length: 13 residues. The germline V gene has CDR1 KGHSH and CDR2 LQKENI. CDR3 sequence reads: CASSPTGFNEQFF. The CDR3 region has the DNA TGTGCCAGCTCACCAACAGGGTTCAATGAGCAGTTCTTC.

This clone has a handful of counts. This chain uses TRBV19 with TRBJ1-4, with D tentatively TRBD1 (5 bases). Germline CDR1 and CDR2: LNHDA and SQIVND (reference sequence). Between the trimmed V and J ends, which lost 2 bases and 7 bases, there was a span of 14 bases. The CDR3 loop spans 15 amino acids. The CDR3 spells CASSIIGTGGEKLFF. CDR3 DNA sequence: TGTGCCAGTAGTATAATAGGGACCGGCGGTGAAAAACTGTTTTTT. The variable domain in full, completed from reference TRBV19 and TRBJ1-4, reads DGGITQSPKYLFRKEGQNVTLSCEQNLNHDAMYWYRQDPGQGLRLIYYSQIVNDFQKGDIAEGYSVSREKKESFPLTVTSAQKNPTAFYLCASSIIGTGGEKLFFGSGTQLSVL.

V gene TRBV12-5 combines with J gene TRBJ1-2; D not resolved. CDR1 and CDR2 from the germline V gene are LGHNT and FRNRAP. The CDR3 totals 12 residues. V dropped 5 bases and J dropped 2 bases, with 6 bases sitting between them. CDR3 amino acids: CASGQANYGYTF. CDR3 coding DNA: TGTGCTAGTGGTCAGGCGAACTATGGCTACACCTTC.

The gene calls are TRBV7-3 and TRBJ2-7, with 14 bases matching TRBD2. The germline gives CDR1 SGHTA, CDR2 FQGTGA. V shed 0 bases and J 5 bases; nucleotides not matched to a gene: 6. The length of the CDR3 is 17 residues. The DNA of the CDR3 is TGTGCCAGCAGCTTAACGGGTGGGACTAGCGGGAGAGACGAGCAGTACTTC. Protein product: CASSLTGGTSGRDEQYF.

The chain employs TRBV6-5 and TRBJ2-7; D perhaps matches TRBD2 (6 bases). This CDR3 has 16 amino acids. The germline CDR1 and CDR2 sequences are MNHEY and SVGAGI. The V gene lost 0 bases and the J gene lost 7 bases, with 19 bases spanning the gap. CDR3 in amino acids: CASSYSMGLNSREQYF. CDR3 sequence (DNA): TGTGCCAGCAGTTACTCGATGGGACTTAATTCCCGGGAGCAGTACTTC.

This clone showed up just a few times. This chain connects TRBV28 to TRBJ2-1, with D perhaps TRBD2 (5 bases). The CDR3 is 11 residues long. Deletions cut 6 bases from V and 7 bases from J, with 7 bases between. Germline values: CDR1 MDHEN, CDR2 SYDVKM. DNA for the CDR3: TGTGCCAGCAGCGTAGCGAATGAGCAGTTCTTC. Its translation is CASSVANEQFF.

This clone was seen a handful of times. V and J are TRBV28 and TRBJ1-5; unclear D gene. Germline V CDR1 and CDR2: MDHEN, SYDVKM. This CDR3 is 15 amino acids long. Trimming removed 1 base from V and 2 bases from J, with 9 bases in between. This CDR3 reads CASSLSGFGNQPQHF. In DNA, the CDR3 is TGTGCCAGCAGTTTATCCGGGTTTGGCAATCAGCCCCAGCATTTT. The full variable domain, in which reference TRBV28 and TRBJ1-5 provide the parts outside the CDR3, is DVKVTQSSRYLVKRTGEKVFLECVQDMDHENMFWYRQDPGLGLRLIYFSYDVKMKEKGDIPEGYSVSREKKERFSLILESASTNQTSMYLCASSLSGFGNQPQHFGDGTRLSIL.

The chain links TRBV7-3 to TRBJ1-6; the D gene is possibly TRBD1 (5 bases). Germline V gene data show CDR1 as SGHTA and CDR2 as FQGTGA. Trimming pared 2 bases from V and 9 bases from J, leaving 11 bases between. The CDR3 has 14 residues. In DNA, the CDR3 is TGTGCCAGCAGCTTAGGGCAGGGTGGTTCACCCCTCCACTTT. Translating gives CASSLGQGGSPLHF.

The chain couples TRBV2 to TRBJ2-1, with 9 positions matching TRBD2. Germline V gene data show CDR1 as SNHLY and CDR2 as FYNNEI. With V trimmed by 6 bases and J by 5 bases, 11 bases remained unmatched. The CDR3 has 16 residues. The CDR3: CASRRLLSGRHNEQFF. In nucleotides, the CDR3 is TGTGCCAGCAGGAGACTTCTAAGCGGGAGGCACAATGAGCAGTTCTTC.